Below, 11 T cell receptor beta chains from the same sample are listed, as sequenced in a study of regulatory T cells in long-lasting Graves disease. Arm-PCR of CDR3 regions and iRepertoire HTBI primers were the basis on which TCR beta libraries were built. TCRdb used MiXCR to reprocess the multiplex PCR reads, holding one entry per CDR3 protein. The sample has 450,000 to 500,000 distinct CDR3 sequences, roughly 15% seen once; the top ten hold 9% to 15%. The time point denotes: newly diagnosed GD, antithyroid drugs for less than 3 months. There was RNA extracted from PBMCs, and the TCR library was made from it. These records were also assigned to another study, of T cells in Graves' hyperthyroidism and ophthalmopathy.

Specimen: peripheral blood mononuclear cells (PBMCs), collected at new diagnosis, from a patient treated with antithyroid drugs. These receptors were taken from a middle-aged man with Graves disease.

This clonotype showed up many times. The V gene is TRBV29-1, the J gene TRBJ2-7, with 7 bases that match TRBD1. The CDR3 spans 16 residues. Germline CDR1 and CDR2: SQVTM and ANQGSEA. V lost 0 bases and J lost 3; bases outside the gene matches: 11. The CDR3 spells CSVEDQGETGYYEQYF. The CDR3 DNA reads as TGCAGCGTTGAAGATCAGGGGGAGACTGGATACTACGAGCAGTACTTC.

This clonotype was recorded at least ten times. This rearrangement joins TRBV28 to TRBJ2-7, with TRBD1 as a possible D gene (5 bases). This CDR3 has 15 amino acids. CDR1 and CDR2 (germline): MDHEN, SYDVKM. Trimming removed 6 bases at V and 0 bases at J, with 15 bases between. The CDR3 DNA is TGTGCCAGCAGAAGACAGACTCTAAGCTCCTACGAGCAGTACTTC. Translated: CASRRQTLSSYEQYF.

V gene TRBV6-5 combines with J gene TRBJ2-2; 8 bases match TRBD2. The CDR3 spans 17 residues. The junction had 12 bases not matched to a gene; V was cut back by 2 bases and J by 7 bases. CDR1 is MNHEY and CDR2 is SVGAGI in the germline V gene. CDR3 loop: CASSYTLPGGPGGELFF. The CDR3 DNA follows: TGTGCCAGCAGTTACACCTTACCGGGAGGGCCTGGCGGGGAGCTGTTTTTT.

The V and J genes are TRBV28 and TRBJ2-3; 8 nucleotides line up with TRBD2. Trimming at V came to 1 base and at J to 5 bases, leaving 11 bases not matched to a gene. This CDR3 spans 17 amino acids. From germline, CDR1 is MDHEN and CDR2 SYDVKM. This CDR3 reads CASSLLAGRGSGDTQYF. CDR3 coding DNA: TGTGCCAGCAGTTTATTGGCCGGGAGGGGGTCCGGAGATACGCAGTATTTT.

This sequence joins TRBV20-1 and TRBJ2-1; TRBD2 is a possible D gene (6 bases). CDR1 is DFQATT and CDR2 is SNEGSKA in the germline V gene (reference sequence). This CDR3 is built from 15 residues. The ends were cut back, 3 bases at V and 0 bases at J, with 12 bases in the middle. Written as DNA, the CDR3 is TGCAGTGCTAGCATCGCCGGGAGCTCCTACAATGAGCAGTTCTTC. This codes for CSASIAGSSYNEQFF.

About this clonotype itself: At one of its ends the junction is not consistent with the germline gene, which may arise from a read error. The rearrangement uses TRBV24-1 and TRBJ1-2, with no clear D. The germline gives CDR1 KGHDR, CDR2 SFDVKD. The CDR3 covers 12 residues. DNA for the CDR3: TGTGCCACCAGTGACCGAACCTATGGCTACGCCTTC. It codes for CATSDRTYGYAF.

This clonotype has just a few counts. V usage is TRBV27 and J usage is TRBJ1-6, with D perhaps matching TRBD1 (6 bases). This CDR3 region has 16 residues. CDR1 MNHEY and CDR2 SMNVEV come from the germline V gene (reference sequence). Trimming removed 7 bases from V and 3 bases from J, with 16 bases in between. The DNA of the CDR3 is TGTGCCAGCACCCTTGCGGGGGGCGGCTATAATTCACCCCTCCACTTT. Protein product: CASTLAGGGYNSPLHF.

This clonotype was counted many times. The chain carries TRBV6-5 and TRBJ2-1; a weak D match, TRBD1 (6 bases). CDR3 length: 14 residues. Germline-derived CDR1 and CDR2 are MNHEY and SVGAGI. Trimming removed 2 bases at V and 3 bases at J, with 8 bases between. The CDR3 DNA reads TGTGCCAGCAGTTACGCACAGGGCTACAATGAGCAGTTCTTC. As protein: CASSYAQGYNEQFF.

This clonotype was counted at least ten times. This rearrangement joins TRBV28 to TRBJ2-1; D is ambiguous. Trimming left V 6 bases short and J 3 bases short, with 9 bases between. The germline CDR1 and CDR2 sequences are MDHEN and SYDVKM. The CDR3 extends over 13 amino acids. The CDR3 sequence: CASSIFGYNEQFF. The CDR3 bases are TGTGCCAGCAGCATCTTTGGCTACAATGAGCAGTTCTTC.

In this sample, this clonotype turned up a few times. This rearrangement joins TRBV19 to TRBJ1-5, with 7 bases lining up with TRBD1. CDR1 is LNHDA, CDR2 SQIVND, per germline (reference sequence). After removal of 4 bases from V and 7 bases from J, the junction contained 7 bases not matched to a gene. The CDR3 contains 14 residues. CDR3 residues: CASSTSGGRQPQHF. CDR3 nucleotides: TGTGCCAGTAGTACCTCAGGGGGAAGACAGCCCCAGCATTTT.

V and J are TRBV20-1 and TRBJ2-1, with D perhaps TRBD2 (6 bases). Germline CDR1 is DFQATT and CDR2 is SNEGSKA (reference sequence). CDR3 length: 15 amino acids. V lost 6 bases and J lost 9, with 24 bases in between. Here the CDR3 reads CSANPPGLGRFEQFF. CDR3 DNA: TGCAGTGCGAATCCCCCGGGACTGGGGCGGTTTGAGCAGTTCTTC.